The entry below gives a single T cell receptor (beta chain) sequence along with its context. The data were taken from a study of blood T cell repertoires in COVID-19. Produced via immunoSEQ multiplex PCR; TCRdb's table is partial and in-frame only. The sample lists more than 130,000 clones; 84% were seen once. Germline CDR1 SGHNT, CDR2 YYREEE (reference sequence). The CDR3 loop spans 13 amino acids. The V end lost 4 bases, the J end lost 6 bases, and 13 bases lay between the germline ends. This clonotype was sampled from a human donor in a cohort sampled during active COVID-19. The chain employs TRBV5-4 and TRBJ1-1, with D possibly being TRBD1 (5 bases). Sample: peripheral blood. CDR3 sequence: CASSQSGVSEAFF. The DNA of the CDR3 is TGTGCCAGCAGCCAGTCGGGGGTGTCTGAAGCTTTCTTT.